These T cell receptor beta chains were read from a single sample in a study of HIV-infected patients and healthy controls. In TCRdb, the 5' RACE reads were re-called with MiXCR into one record per CDR3 protein. Of 9,500 to 11,000 distinct CDR3 sequences in the sample, roughly 5% are singletons; the top ten hold about 15%. The starting material was blood, obtained before antiretroviral therapy. The source of these receptors is an adult with HIV infection. CDR3s include the opening cysteine and the closing phenylalanine or tryptophan. A D gene is named only where the DNA matches it firmly. The listing skips clone size in some rows; elsewhere it reads once, few, many or a size class.

d_call j_call v_call clone_size cdr3_aa cdr3_nt
- TRBJ2-7 TRBV28 many CASIPPGGLDEQYF TGTGCCAGCATCCCGCCAGGGGGGCTGGACGAGCAGTACTTC
TRBD2 TRBJ2-1 TRBV30 many CAWSVSSGGDEQFF TGTGCCTGGAGTGTCAGTAGCGGGGGGGATGAGCAGTTCTTC
- TRBJ2-7 TRBV12-2 many CASPILTRQEGNVQQYF TGTGCAAGTCCCATCCTGACCCGCCAGGAGGGGAATGTCCAGCAGTACTTC
- TRBJ1-1 TRBV10-2 medium-sized CASSYGDRTEAFF TGCGCCAGCAGCTATGGAGACAGGACCGAAGCTTTCTTT
- TRBJ1-5 TRBV27 medium-sized CASSLGGHNQPQHF TGTGCCAGCAGTTTGGGTGGGCACAATCAGCCCCAGCATTTT
TRBD2 TRBJ2-7 TRBV6-1 many CASSKIPGTSGSSYEQYF TGTGCCAGCAGTAAAATCCCCGGGACTAGCGGGAGCTCCTACGAGCAGTACTTC
- TRBJ2-1 TRBV7-2 - CASRDGMHEQFF TGTGCCAGCAGGGATGGGATGCATGAGCAGTTCTTC
- TRBJ1-1 TRBV7-2 many CASSPRRDPAEAFF TGTGCCAGCAGCCCTCGGAGGGACCCCGCTGAAGCTTTCTTT
- TRBJ1-5 TRBV27 many CASRATESNQPQHF TGTGCCAGCAGAGCGACAGAGAGCAATCAGCCCCAGCATTTT
- TRBJ1-1 TRBV10-3 medium-sized CAISESGDTEAFF TGTGCCATCAGTGAGAGTGGCGACACTGAAGCTTTCTTT
TRBD1 TRBJ2-7 TRBV2 many CASRGQGVYEQYF TGTGCCAGCAGGGGACAGGGGGTATACGAGCAGTACTTC
TRBD2 TRBJ2-1 TRBV11-2 medium-sized CASSTTSGRSNEQFF TGTGCCAGCAGTACAACTAGCGGGAGGTCCAATGAGCAGTTCTTC
TRBD1 TRBJ1-2 TRBV7-2 many CASSLLGQGYGYTF TGTGCCAGCAGCTTACTGGGACAGGGGTATGGCTACACCTTC
TRBD2 TRBJ2-7 TRBV5-1 medium-sized CASSLTAGGGYEQYF TGCGCCAGCAGCTTGACGGCGGGAGGCGGGTACGAGCAGTACTTC
- TRBJ1-1 TRBV7-6 many CASSPGSVKRMNTEAFF TGTGCCAGCAGCCCAGGTTCGGTGAAAAGAATGAACACTGAAGCTTTCTTT
- TRBJ2-3 TRBV6-2/TRBV6-3 medium-sized CASRTLAGRTDTQYF TGTGCCAGCAGGACCTTGGCGGGGCGCACAGATACGCAGTATTTT
- TRBJ2-7 TRBV4-1 many CASSQDSRDSAYEQYF TGCGCCAGCAGCCAAGATTCCCGGGACTCCGCCTACGAGCAGTACTTC
- TRBJ2-1 TRBV7-8 many CASSFPRGSVEGEQFF TGTGCCAGCAGCTTCCCCAGGGGTAGCGTCGAAGGGGAGCAGTTCTTC
TRBD1 TRBJ2-3 TRBV20-1 medium-sized CSARPGSQGGTDTQYF TGCAGTGCTAGGCCAGGGAGTCAGGGGGGCACAGATACGCAGTATTTT
- TRBJ2-3 TRBV28 medium-sized CASSLRTSTDTQYF TGTGCCAGCAGTTTAAGGACTAGCACAGATACGCAGTATTTT
- TRBJ1-2 TRBV28 medium-sized CASGPPARGLGYTF TGTGCCAGCGGCCCACCGGCCCGAGGTCTTGGCTACACCTTC
TRBD2 TRBJ2-3 TRBV7-9 medium-sized CASSPTTSGGTDTQYF TGTGCCAGCAGCCCGACGACTAGCGGGGGGACAGATACGCAGTATTTT
- TRBJ2-1 TRBV7-8 many CASSLYERSPAQEQFF TGTGCCAGCAGCTTATACGAGAGATCCCCCGCCCAAGAGCAGTTCTTC
- TRBJ1-2 TRBV12-3/TRBV12-4 many CASTVDSPTYGYTF TGTGCCAGCACCGTGGACAGCCCAACCTATGGCTACACCTTC
- TRBJ2-4 TRBV20-1 many CSASRPGLAKNIQYF TGCAGTGCCTCTCGCCCCGGACTAGCCAAAAACATTCAGTACTTC
- TRBJ2-3 TRBV20-1 many CSAAGRGGTDTQYF TGCAGTGCCGCAGGGAGAGGAGGGACAGATACGCAGTATTTT
TRBD1 TRBJ2-7 TRBV29-1 many CSVDPGTGGEQYF TGCAGCGTTGACCCCGGGACAGGGGGCGAGCAGTACTTC
TRBD2 TRBJ2-2 TRBV6-2/TRBV6-3 many CASSWLAGGTAGELFF TGTGCCAGCAGTTGGCTAGCGGGAGGTACAGCCGGGGAGCTGTTTTTT
TRBD1 TRBJ1-2 TRBV6-5 many CASSYFARQGVGYTF TGTGCCAGCAGTTACTTCGCCCGACAGGGAGTGGGCTACACCTTC
TRBD1 TRBJ1-6 TRBV7-2 many CASSLVVGQGSSLHF TGTGCCAGCAGCTTAGTAGTCGGACAGGGTTCTTCCCTCCACTTT
TRBD2 TRBJ2-4 TRBV11-3 many CASRMGLAGGALAKNIQYF TGTGCCAGCAGGATGGGTCTAGCGGGAGGAGCACTAGCCAAAAACATTCAGTACTTC
- TRBJ2-6 TRBV7-9 medium-sized CASSLASAGPGANVLTF TGTGCCAGCAGCTTAGCGTCGGCAGGGCCTGGGGCCAACGTCCTGACTTTC
TRBD2 TRBJ2-2 TRBV2 many CAWLPSGGNGELFF TGTGCCTGGTTGCCTAGCGGGGGTAACGGGGAGCTGTTTTTT
- TRBJ1-5 TRBV20-1 many CSARDVISNQPQHF TGCAGTGCTAGAGATGTAATTAGCAATCAGCCCCAGCATTTT
- TRBJ2-1 TRBV19 few CASSMGGRATSYNEQFF TGTGCCAGTAGTATGGGGGGTCGGGCGACCTCCTACAATGAGCAGTTCTTC
- TRBJ1-1 TRBV7-9 many CASSFGSAQAFF TGTGCCAGCAGCTTTGGGTCTGCCCAGGCTTTCTTT
TRBD1 TRBJ1-1 TRBV2 many CASSSDRGMNTEAFF TGTGCCAGCAGCTCGGACAGGGGAATGAACACTGAAGCTTTCTTT
- TRBJ2-7 TRBV7-9 many CASSPAVGVEQYF TGTGCCAGCAGCCCCGCAGTCGGAGTCGAGCAGTACTTC
TRBD1 TRBJ2-1 TRBV7-9 - CASSLAVGQGAEQFF TGTGCCAGCAGCTTAGCGGTGGGACAGGGGGCTGAGCAGTTCTTC
TRBD2 TRBJ2-7 TRBV27 medium-sized CASSLVAGGHEQYF TGTGCCAGCAGTTTGGTAGCGGGAGGGCACGAGCAGTACTTC
- TRBJ2-4 TRBV7-9 many CASSPWSGSAKNIQYF TGTGCCAGCAGCCCTTGGTCGGGCAGCGCCAAAAACATTCAGTACTTC
TRBD1 TRBJ2-1 TRBV7-2 medium-sized CASSLVGRTGTASYNEQFF TGTGCCAGCAGCTTAGTGGGCCGAACCGGGACAGCATCCTACAATGAGCAGTTCTTC
TRBD1 TRBJ2-2 TRBV6-1 - CASSEQGASGELFF TGTGCCAGCAGTGAACAGGGGGCGTCCGGGGAGCTGTTTTTT
TRBD1 TRBJ2-7 TRBV18 many CASSPSRDRGWYEQYF TGTGCCAGCTCACCATCCCGGGACAGGGGTTGGTACGAGCAGTACTTC
- TRBJ2-7 TRBV20-1 many CSARGPESYEQYF TGCAGTGCTAGAGGTCCAGAGTCCTACGAGCAGTACTTC
- TRBJ1-1 TRBV29-1 many CSAWEAEAFF TGCAGCGCGTGGGAGGCTGAAGCTTTCTTT
- TRBJ2-5 TRBV11-1 many CASSSGETQYF TGTGCCAGCAGCTCCGGGGAGACCCAGTACTTC
TRBD1 TRBJ1-1 TRBV29-1 many CSGLQGARTEAFF TGCAGCGGGCTACAGGGGGCGAGAACTGAAGCTTTCTTT
TRBD1 TRBJ1-1 TRBV29-1 many CSVVRVTGSDTEAFF TGCAGCGTTGTTCGTGTGACAGGGTCGGACACTGAAGCTTTCTTT
- TRBJ1-2 TRBV6-1 many CASSEVSSANYGYTF TGTGCCAGCAGTGAAGTTAGTTCGGCTAACTATGGCTACACCTTC
TRBD1 TRBJ1-4 TRBV13 many CASSLGWDSATNEKLFF TGTGCCAGCAGCCTGGGTTGGGACAGTGCAACTAATGAAAAACTGTTTTTT